This TCR beta chain was sequenced in a study of blood T cell repertoires in COVID-19. Study information: Spain, Italy and the United States supplied samples that represented acute and convalescent COVID-19. T cells, B-cell-depleted T cells, or PBMCs supplied cDNA or gDNA.

This CDR3 spans 15 amino acids. V was trimmed by 3 bases and J by 1 base, leaving 12 bases between them. The germline V gene encodes CDR1 LNHDA and CDR2 SQIVND (reference sequence). Original handling: Amplification from reference gene primers served as the basis for estimated nucleated cell counts. Here immunoSEQ multiplex PCR was the method, and the copy in TCRdb shows in-frame clones only, minus some. V, J and clone size derive from that table, while D and trimming were established from the DNA sequence. This table holds roughly 20,000 clones, 80% to 90% found once. The TCR comes from a human donor with active COVID-19. The donor label of this sample is uncertain. Source material: peripheral blood. V is TRBV19 and J is TRBJ2-5; D perhaps matches TRBD2 (6 bases). CDR3 amino acids: CASSIIGSGQETQYF. DNA for the CDR3: TGTGCCAGTAGTATCATCGGTAGCGGCCAAGAGACCCAGTACTTC.